This T cell receptor beta chain was captured in a study of blood T cell repertoires in COVID-19. Study at large: Sources were T cells, B-cell-depleted T cells, or PBMCs; the material itself was cDNA or gDNA.

Trimming stripped 6 bases from V and 5 bases from J, with 13 bases between. The CDR3 runs to 13 residues. Recruited during active infection, patients (from Seattle) were subsequently followed longitudinally. Assay: immunoSEQ multiplex PCR; the TCRdb copy retains only in-frame clones and omits some. The data contain around 400,000 clones, over 75% of them seen just once; the ten biggest clones take up approximately 2.4%. The clonotype comes from a woman between 55 and 75 years old with COVID-19, enrolled during active disease. Material for sequencing was peripheral blood. The chain is built from TRBV12-3 or TRBV12-4 and TRBJ1-1; no clear D gene. CDR3 DNA: TGTGCCAGCAGGCAATCGATGAGGACTGAAGCTTTCTTT. It translates to CASRQSMRTEAFF.